This T cell receptor beta chain came from a study of OX40 agonist ivuxolimab in advanced cancers. The study, taken as a whole, reports: Certain nonresponders likewise exhibited a low normalized T-cell clonal expansion.

The germline V gene encodes CDR1 SNHLY and CDR2 FYNNEI. The CDR3 is 13 amino acids. Trimming cost V 2 bases and J 1 base, with 4 bases left between them. A word on this clone: What it binds is not known.

Profiling relied on immunoSEQ multiplex PCR, and the TCRdb table lists in-frame clones only, not all of them. The sample has just under 75,000 clones; 80% to 95% are singletons. This TCR was sampled from an adult with an advanced solid tumor such as melanoma, head and neck, liver or kidney cancer. The chain combines TRBV2 with TRBJ2-3; D uncertain. Specimen: CD4+ or CD8+ T cells sorted from blood, collected in a trial of the OX40 agonist ivuxolimab. Written as DNA, the CDR3 is TGTGCCAGCAGTGAATTTCGCACAGATACGCAGTATTTT. This gives the protein CASSEFRTDTQYF.